This T cell receptor beta chain was identified during a study of molecular identifiers for immune sequencing clone quantification. Across the whole study: The replicates split RNA from around 20,000 or 100,000 naive CD8 cells five ways and sequenced four.

TCRdb processed the PCR reads anew with MiXCR; each CDR3 protein has one entry. This repertoire shows 250,000 to 400,000 distinct CDR3 sequences, about a fifth found once; its top ten account for approximately 0.84%. In its sample, this clonotype was seen many times. V lost 2 bases and J lost 3, with 17 bases in between. Per the germline V gene, CDR1 is SNHLY and CDR2 is FYNNEI. This CDR3 is 17 amino acids long. Sequenced sample: naive CD8+ T cells from blood, with Jurkat cell RNA spiked in. Described subset: FACS-sorted CD8+CD4-CCR7+CD45RA+ naive T cells. The sequence came from a human donor in good health. Some libraries in this study had Jurkat cell RNA spiked in. V and J are TRBV2 and TRBJ1-5; a weak D match, TRBD1 (5 bases). CDR3 sequence: CASSESIAGTINQPQHF. The DNA for the CDR3 is TGTGCCAGCAGTGAAAGCATCGCCGGGACGATCAATCAGCCCCAGCATTTT.